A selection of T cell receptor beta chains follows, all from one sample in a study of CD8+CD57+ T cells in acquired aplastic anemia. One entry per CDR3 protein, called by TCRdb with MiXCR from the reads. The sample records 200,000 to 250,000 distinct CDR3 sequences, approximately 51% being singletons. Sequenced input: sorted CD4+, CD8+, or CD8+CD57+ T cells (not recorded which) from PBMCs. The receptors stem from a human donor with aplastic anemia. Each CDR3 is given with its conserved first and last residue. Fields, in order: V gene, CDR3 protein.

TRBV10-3	CAISESPGPTNYGYTF
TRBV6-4	CASSDSPSGGAHGYNEQFF
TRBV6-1	CASKVPREDEQFF
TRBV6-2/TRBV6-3	CASSYRGQDTEAFF
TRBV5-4	CASSLEGQVSNYGYTF
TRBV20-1	CSVIDRGSYGYTF
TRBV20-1	CSARPGLAGNYEQYF
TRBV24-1	CATSDLQASYGLSYGYTF
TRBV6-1	CASSDPRGSSYNEQFF
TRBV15	CATSETDMVDEQYF
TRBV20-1	CSARRASGGNQIYNEQFF
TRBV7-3	CASSLQGASSGANVLTF
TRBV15	CATSVGNTGELFF
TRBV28	CASNTGAELRGYTF
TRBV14	CASSHLAGGYNEQFF
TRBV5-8	CASSLEGQGIRAFF
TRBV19	CASSIVRVNQPQHF
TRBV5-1	CASSPGQGAGYGYTF
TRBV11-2	CASSPYSMGAGDGYTF
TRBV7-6	CASSLDKRGMNTEAFF
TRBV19	CASNPWGQGAAHPDGYTF
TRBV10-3	CAISSPSGVYNEQFF
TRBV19	CACSAPSGSTKTQYF
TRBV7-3	CASSPDRGPVTEAFF
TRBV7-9	CASSFGRVGGYTF
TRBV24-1	CASSSRTSGGAYNEQFF
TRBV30	CAWSGDYGYTF
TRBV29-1	CSAFGYGYTF
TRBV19	CASSIVAAFGGAFF
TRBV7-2	CASSLGPHF
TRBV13	CASSLQGYGYTF
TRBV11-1	CASSLVVTGELFF
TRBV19	CAAGDRSSYEQYF
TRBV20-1	CSATRTGELFF
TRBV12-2	CASRLVILGEQFF
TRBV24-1	CATSDFPGGQAFF
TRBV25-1	CASSDLRGDRGSTEAFF
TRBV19	CASSIVERGQPQHF
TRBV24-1	CATAQGGSEAFF
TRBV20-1	CSAPPARGPGETQYF
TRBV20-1	CSARTGARNQPQHF
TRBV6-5	CASRDRGGRVDTQYF
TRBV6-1	CASSRAVNTEAFF
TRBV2	CASSPEGGQQTYEQYF
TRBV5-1	CASSLTSGPGNTIYF
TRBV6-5	CASSYQDGSSGYTF
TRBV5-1	CASSFGGPVGSYGYTF
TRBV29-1	CSVFTGTSGTGELFF
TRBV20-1	CSATRLAGIETQYF
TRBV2	CASSEPFQGAEGETQYF
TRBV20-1	CSAAPAGRLGDTQYF
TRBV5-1	CASSPSGRELFF
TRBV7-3	CASSLGGRDQPQHF
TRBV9	CASPKGPLYSNQQFF
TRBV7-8	CASSSPGQDHRRETQYF
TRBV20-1	CSAREGRGSMGNTIYF
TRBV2	CASVGHPENGYTF
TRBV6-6	CASSRGQGADSPLHF
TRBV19	CASKYQGGEEQYF
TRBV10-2	CASSETSPIRAAGVGADTQYF